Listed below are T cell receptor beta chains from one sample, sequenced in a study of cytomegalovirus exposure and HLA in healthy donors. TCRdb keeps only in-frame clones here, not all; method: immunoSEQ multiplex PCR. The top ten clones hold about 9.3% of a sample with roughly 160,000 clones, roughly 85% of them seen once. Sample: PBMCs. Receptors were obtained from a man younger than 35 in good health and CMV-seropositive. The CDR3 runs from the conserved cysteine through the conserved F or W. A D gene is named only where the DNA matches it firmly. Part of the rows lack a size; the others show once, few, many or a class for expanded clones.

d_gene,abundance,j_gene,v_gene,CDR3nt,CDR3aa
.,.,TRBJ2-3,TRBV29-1,TGCAGCGTTGATGGGGGCACCCTTGTAGATACGCAGTATTTT,CSVDGGTLVDTQYF
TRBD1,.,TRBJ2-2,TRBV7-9,TGTGCCAGCAGCGCACCGGGACAGGGGAACACCGGGGAGCTGTTTTTT,CASSAPGQGNTGELFF
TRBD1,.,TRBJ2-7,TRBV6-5,TGTGCCAGCAGTCGAACAGGGGGGAACTACGAGCAGTACTTC,CASSRTGGNYEQYF
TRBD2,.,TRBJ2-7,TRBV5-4,TGTGCCAGCAGCTTGAGGGGGACTAGGCGCGAGCAGTACTTC,CASSLRGTRREQYF
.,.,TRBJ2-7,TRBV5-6,TGTGCCAGCAGCTTGGTCAGGGGTGCGCGCTACGAGCAGTACTTC,CASSLVRGARYEQYF
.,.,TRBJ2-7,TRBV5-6,TGTGCCAGCAGCTTTCCAGATTACGAGCAGTACTTC,CASSFPDYEQYF
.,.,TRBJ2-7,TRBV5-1,TGCGCCAGCACCCCGTGGGGGGACGAGCAGTACTTC,CASTPWGDEQYF
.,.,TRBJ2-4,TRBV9,TGTGCCAGCAGCGTAGCTGGGGCCTTAGCCAAAAACATTCAGTACTTC,CASSVAGALAKNIQYF
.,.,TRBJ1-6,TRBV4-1,TGCGCCAGCAGCCAAGATGCTCCGGGGAATTCACCCCTCCACTTT,CASSQDAPGNSPLHF
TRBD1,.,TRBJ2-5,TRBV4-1,TGCGCCAGCAGCCAATACGACAGGGGGGAGACCCAGTACTTC,CASSQYDRGETQYF
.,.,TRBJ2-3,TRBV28,TGTGCCAGCAGCCCGACGCGCGGAGATACGCAGTATTTT,CASSPTRGDTQYF
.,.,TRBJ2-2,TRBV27,TGTGCCAGCAGTCGTTCCGGGGAGCTGTTTTTT,CASSRSGELFF
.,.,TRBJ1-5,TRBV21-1,TGTGCCAGCAGCAAAGGGGGAGAAAAAGGGGGTCAGCCCCAGCATTTT,CASSKGGEKGGQPQHF
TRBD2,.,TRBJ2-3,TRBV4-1,TGCGCCAGCAGCAAACAACTAGCGGGGAGCACAGATACGCAGTATTTT,CASSKQLAGSTDTQYF
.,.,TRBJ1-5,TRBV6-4,TGTGCCAGCAGTGTAGAGGGGGGGAGCAATCAGCCCCAGCATTTT,CASSVEGGSNQPQHF
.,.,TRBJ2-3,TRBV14,TGTGCCAGCAGCCATTCGTCAGGGAGCACAGATACGCAGTATTTT,CASSHSSGSTDTQYF
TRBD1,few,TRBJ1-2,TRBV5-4,TGTGCCAGCAGCCCCGACAGGGGAGTAGGCTACACCTTC,CASSPDRGVGYTF
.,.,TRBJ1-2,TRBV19,TGTGCCAGTAGACCCCTGGCAGGGGCTAGGGGCTACACCTTC,CASRPLAGARGYTF
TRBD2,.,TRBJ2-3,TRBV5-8,TGTGCCAGCAGCTTGGGAGCGGGGCTGAGTAGCACAGATACGCAGTATTTT,CASSLGAGLSSTDTQYF
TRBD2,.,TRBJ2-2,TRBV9,TGTGCCAGCAGCGCCCAGGGACTAGCGGCCACCGGGGAGCTGTTTTTT,CASSAQGLAATGELFF
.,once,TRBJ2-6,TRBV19,TGTGCCAGTAGTTCCCTGACAGTGAGCTCTGGGGCCAACGTCCTGACTTTC,CASSSLTVSSGANVLTF
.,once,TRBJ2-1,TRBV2,TGTGCCAGCAGTCCTACTCCTCCCCCCTACAATGAGCAGTTCTTC,CASSPTPPPYNEQFF
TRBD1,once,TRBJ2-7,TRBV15,TGTGCCACCAGCAAGGGACAGGGGGACGAGCAGTACTTC,CATSKGQGDEQYF
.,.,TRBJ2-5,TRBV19,TGTGCCACCGGGGGAGAGACCCAGTACTTC,CATGGETQYF
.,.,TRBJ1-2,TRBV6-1,TGTGCCAGCACACGAGTTTATGGCTACACCTTC,CASTRVYGYTF
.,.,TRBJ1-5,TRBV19,TGTGCCAGTAGAACCGGGAATCAGCCCCAGCATTTT,CASRTGNQPQHF
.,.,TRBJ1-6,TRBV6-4,TGTGCCAGCAGTGTGACAGATAATAATTCACCCCTCCACTTT,CASSVTDNNSPLHF
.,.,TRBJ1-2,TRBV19,TGTGCCAGTAGTCTCACCCTGGGAGGGACACCTACCTATGGCTACACCTTC,CASSLTLGGTPTYGYTF
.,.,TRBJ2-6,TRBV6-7,TGTGCCAGCAGTTACTCACGGGTCCTTAGGGGGTCCTCTGGGGCCAACGTCCTGACTTTC,CASSYSRVLRGSSGANVLTF
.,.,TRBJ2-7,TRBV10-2,TGCGCCAGCAGTGAATTCAGGGGTCTCTACGAGCAGTACTTC,CASSEFRGLYEQYF
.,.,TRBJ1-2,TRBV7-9,TGTGCCAGCGGTCTGGGAGGGGTAGATAGCTATGGCTACACCTTC,CASGLGGVDSYGYTF
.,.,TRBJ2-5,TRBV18,TGTGCCAGCTCATCAGGGGTGGAGACCCAGTACTTC,CASSSGVETQYF
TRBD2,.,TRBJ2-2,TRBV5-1,TGCGCCAGCAGCGCCCGGACTAGCGGGGGGGCCCACACCGGGGAGCTGTTTTTT,CASSARTSGGAHTGELFF
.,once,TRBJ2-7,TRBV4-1,TGCGCCAGCAGCACACAGCATCAGCTCTCCTACGAGCAGTACTTC,CASSTQHQLSYEQYF
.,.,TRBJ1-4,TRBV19,TGTGCCAGTAGTATGGTCCTGAGGGAAAAACTGTTTTTT,CASSMVLREKLFF
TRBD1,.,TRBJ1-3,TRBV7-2,TGTGCCAGCAGCAAACGACAGGGAGTTAAGGGAAACACCATATATTTT,CASSKRQGVKGNTIYF
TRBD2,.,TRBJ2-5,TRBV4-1,TGCGCCAGCAGCCAAGATCGGGCGGGGGGGGAAGAGACCCAGTACTTC,CASSQDRAGGEETQYF
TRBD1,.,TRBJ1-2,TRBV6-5,TGTGCCAGCAGACAGGGGGATGGCTACACCTTC,CASRQGDGYTF
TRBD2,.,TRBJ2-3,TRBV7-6,TGTGCCAGCAGCTTAGAGCCTAGCGGTTATAGCACAGATACGCAGTATTTT,CASSLEPSGYSTDTQYF
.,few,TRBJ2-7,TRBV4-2,TGTGCCAGCAGCCAAGATCAATCCTACGAGCAGTACTTC,CASSQDQSYEQYF
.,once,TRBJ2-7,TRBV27,TGTGCCAGCAGTTTAAAAGGACAGCCCTACGAGCAGTACTTC,CASSLKGQPYEQYF
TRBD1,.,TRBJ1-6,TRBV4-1,TGCGCCAGCAATCCAAGACAGGGCTATAATTCACCCCTCCACTTT,CASNPRQGYNSPLHF
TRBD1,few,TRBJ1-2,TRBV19,TGTGCCAGTAGTCCGCAGGGGGCCGGTGGCTACACCTTC,CASSPQGAGGYTF
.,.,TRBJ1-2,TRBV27,TGTGCCAGCAGTGCCTTCCAGGGGCCTCGGTATGGCTACACCTTC,CASSAFQGPRYGYTF
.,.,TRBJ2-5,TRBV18,TGTGCCAGCTGTCCGCTTGGGGGGGCCCGAGAGACCCAGTACTTC,CASCPLGGARETQYF
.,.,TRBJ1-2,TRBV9,TGTGCCAGCAGCGTAGGGGCTTTTGAGGGTGGCTACACCTTC,CASSVGAFEGGYTF
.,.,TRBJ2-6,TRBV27,TGTGCCAGCAGCCCTTGGCGGGGTTCTGGGGCCAACGTCCTGACTTTC,CASSPWRGSGANVLTF
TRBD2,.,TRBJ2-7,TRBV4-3,TGCGCCAGCAGCCGTACCACTAGCGGGGGGTCCGGGTACGAGCAGTACTTC,CASSRTTSGGSGYEQYF
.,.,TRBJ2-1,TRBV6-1,TGTGCCAGCAGGACAGGGACTAATGAGCAGTTCTTC,CASRTGTNEQFF
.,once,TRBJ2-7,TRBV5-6,TGTGCCAGCAGCTTACAGGGTTACGAGCAGTACTTC,CASSLQGYEQYF
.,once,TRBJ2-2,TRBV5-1,TGCGCCAGCAGCTTGGCCAGGGGGGTCGGGGAGCTGTTTTTT,CASSLARGVGELFF
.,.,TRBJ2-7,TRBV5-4,TGTGCCAGCAGCTTGGCAGGGGCTAGGACCTACGAGCAGTACTTC,CASSLAGARTYEQYF
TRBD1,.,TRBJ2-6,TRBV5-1,TGCGCCAGCAGCTTGGTAGGGACAGGGGAGACTGGGGCCAACGTCCTGACTTTC,CASSLVGTGETGANVLTF
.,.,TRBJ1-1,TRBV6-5,TGTGCCAGCAGTTACGAAGTCGGGAACACTGAAGCTTTCTTT,CASSYEVGNTEAFF
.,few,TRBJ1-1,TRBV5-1,TGCGCCAGCAGCTTGTTACAGGGGAACACTGAAGCTTTCTTT,CASSLLQGNTEAFF
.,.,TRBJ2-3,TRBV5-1,TGCGCCAGCAGCTTGGCCATTGTCACAGATACGCAGTATTTT,CASSLAIVTDTQYF
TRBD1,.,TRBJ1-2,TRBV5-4,TGTGCCAGCAGCTTGGGGGACAGGGCATATGGCTACACCTTC,CASSLGDRAYGYTF
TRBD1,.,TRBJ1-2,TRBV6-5,TGTGCCAGCAGTACGGACAGGGAGAACGGCCACACCTTC,CASSTDRENGHTF
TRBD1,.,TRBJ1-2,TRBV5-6,TGTGCCAGCAGCCAGACAGGGGTCGGCTACACCTTC,CASSQTGVGYTF